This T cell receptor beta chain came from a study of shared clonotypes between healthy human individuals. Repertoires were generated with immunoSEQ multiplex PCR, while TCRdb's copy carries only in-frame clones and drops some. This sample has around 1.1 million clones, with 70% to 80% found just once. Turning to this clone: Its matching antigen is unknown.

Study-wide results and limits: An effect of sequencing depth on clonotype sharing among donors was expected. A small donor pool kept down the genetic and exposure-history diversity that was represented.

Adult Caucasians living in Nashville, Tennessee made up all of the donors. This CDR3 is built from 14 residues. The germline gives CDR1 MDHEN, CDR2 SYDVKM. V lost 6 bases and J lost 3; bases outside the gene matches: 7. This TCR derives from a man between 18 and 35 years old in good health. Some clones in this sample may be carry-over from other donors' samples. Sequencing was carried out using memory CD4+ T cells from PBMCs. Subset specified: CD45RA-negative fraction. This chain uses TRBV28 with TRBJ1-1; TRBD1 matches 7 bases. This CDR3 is CASRTGSLYTEAFF. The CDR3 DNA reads TGTGCCAGCAGGACAGGGTCATTGTACACTGAAGCTTTCTTT.